The entry below gives a single T cell receptor (beta chain) sequence along with its context. Repertoires were generated with immunoSEQ multiplex PCR, while TCRdb's copy carries only in-frame clones and drops some. The sample yields fewer than 350,000 clones, 70% to 90% seen once. The data were obtained in a study of blood T cell repertoires in COVID-19. Trimming cost V 0 bases and J 7 bases; bases outside gene matches: 10. The CDR3 has 16 residues. CDR1 SGHKS and CDR2 YYEKEE come from the germline V gene (reference sequence). This chain links TRBV5-5 with TRBJ1-5; 7 nucleotides agree with TRBD1. Input material: peripheral blood. This clonotype originated in a woman younger than 45 with COVID-19, enrolled during active disease. CDR3 in amino acids: CASSLGAGGHEQPQHF. In DNA, the CDR3 is TGTGCCAGCAGCTTGGGAGCAGGGGGTCATGAACAGCCCCAGCATTTT.